This T cell receptor beta chain is drawn from a study of cytomegalovirus exposure and HLA in healthy donors (dated by TCRdb to 2017 to 2019). In terms of the full investigation: An earlier analysis of some 500 of the donors reported about 290 Gb of sequence data and 100 million to 130 million unique TCR beta sequences from 150 million to 200 million T cells. Approximately 300 gigabases of sequencing data and 80 million or so unique TCR sequences were included in an early release covering roughly 600 HLA-typed donors. The genetic ancestry cluster associated with self-reported Caucasian donors included over 65% of the 398 genotyped donors. The aim of the study was to test whether cataloging public T cell receptors could identify signatures of past pathogen exposure. The study used immunosequencing to profile the T cell repertoires of approximately 630 subjects and linked those repertoires to cytomegalovirus serostatus. Along with the approximately 700-subject first cohort, a separate validation cohort of some 130 different subjects was used. High-throughput TCR immunosequencing, statistical association of individual TCRs with disease status, and machine learning were combined to predict cytomegalovirus infection status. A later analysis re-examined previously published TCR beta repertoires from 600 to 700 donors and added high-resolution HLA genotyping to investigate patterns of TCR occurrence. Rather than drawing on any new phenotypic data, the later analysis identified candidate immune exposures from TCR beta sequences and the way those sequences occurred across donors. To decide whether each TCR beta V gene segment behaved as functional or pseudogenic, an earlier analysis of some 600 of the donors relied on high-throughput TCR beta sequencing. Donor age, sex, ethnicity and CMV serostatus were compiled alongside the repertoire data. A later genetic analysis used genome-wide SNP genotypes for about 60% of the roughly 700 donors, treating that subset as a discovery cohort. All discovery cohort repertoires had been generated on a single sequencing platform. Both class I and class II loci were covered by HLA typing, at four-digit resolution. The number of typed donors differed by locus: roughly 620-640 for A, B, C, DRB1 and DQB1; 500 to 550 for DQA1; around 580 for DPA1; and some 470 for DPB1. Five DR-DQ haplotypes were treated as single units for association and clustering because of strong linkage in the cohort. Among a few hundred genotyped donors of the cohort, an average of about 240,000 unique TCR beta nucleotide sequences were sequenced per donor, roughly 20% of them non-productive.

As regards this clone: This receptor's antigen is unknown.

Here is what the overall study found, with its caveats: A later analysis found that HLA-associated TCR beta chains were more clonally expanded and had lower generation probabilities than equally common non-associated chains. In a later analysis, several top co-occurrence clusters were reported to appear linked to parvovirus B19, influenza, CMV and Epstein-Barr virus. In an earlier analysis of under 600 of the donors, most TCR beta V segments were observed in productive rearrangements about 87% or about 30% of the time, broadly matching IMGT annotations. The cohort was sequenced for TCR beta chains only, and without alpha or paired-chain data the features that could be detected were limited. Roughly uniform sequencing depth across donors was assumed in presence/absence analyses, although this assumption may not hold. Strong co-occurrence of HLA alleles, especially DR and DQ, made assigning TCR associations to individual alleles difficult. According to the authors, the approach could potentially be generalized to other disease states and immunological phenotypes. In vitro tests confirmed that a few of the cytomegalovirus-associated TCR beta chains recognize cytomegalovirus antigens. Linkage disequilibrium might explain the correlated functional status among segregating V segments, but an unknown experimental factor could not be ruled out. According to a later analysis, TCR association rates differed among HLA loci, with DRB1 alleles showing the most associated TCRs and HLA-C alleles showing the fewest. According to a later analysis, most CMV-associated TCR beta chains appeared to be HLA-restricted, and the HLA associations seemed to be driven largely by CMV exposure. A cluster of highly shared sequence variants was judged likely to represent a technical artifact of the sequencing pipeline. While some public TCRs were present in many individuals, most TCR sequences turned up only very rarely across donors. For the cohort, immune exposure information was limited to CMV serostatus. The earlier analysis of nearly 600 of the donors excluded seventeen rarely observed V segments, including chromosome 9 orphons, because counts were too low. A later genetic analysis reported fewer N-insertions in productive TCRs among donors in an Asian-associated ancestry cluster than the roughly 670-donor mean. A further reported finding was that TCR beta sequences accurately predicted the HLA-A and HLA-B alleles for most subjects in the first cohort. In a later analysis, around 17,000 TCR beta sequences were associated with specific HLA alleles at a false discovery rate of 0.05. A total of fewer than 200 TCR beta chains were listed by the study as associated with cytomegalovirus. In a later genetic analysis, a missense DCLRE1C variant was associated with V-gene and J-gene trimming of TCR beta chains, and the association was replicated in an independent cohort. In both the original and validation cohorts, the classifier was reported to diagnose cytomegalovirus status with high specificity and sensitivity. Some IMGT-functional V segments, including TRBV6-2 and TRBV6-3, could not be told apart with the 87-base-pair reads, so those segments were excluded. Because HLA typing was missing for some donors at each locus, association tests included only the typed subset.

In total, about 650 healthy bone marrow donors made up the cohort. All cohort members were sampled while nominally healthy, although unrecorded immune exposures were likely present. The donor tested CMV seronegative and was one of the 352 seronegative cohort members. A peripheral blood sample was provided by each donor, and peripheral blood mononuclear cells were used for TCR beta sequencing. Genomic DNA was extracted from the blood cell samples with the Qiagen DNeasy Blood Extraction Kit. The germline V gene gives CDR1 as SGHNT and CDR2 as YENEEA. From its cysteine to its phenylalanine, the CDR3 spans 16 amino acids. The DNA shown is the 48-base CDR3, in frame from base 1. V and J lose 5 bases and 2 bases, and a span of 18 bases separates them. The library was built by means of the immunoSEQ multiplex PCR assay. For the multiplex PCR, a mixture combining 60 forward primers for TCR Vbeta segments and 13 reverse primers for TCR Jbeta segments was used. A multiplex PCR assay on genomic DNA amplified the CDR3 region of rearranged TCR beta genes. The amplified TCR beta libraries were sequenced on the Illumina HiSeq System as 87-base-pair reads. The paper's processing steps were these. A later analysis counted tens of millions of unique TCR beta chains across the 550 to 800 repertoires, and around 12 million of these chains were shared by at least two donors. Raw reads were error-corrected and collapsed into unique sequences with a nearest-neighbor algorithm that merged closely related sequences to remove PCR and sequencing errors. V, D and J gene segments were assigned by aligning CDR3 sequences to IMGT reference sequences. For a sequence to be retained, a match of at least six nucleotides to both a V gene segment and a J gene segment was required. Rearrangements were classified as productive when the CDR3 lacked stop codons and remained in frame with V and J, and all other rearrangements were classified as non-productive. Following IMGT convention, CDR3 was defined as the stretch from the second conserved V-encoded cysteine to the conserved J-encoded phenylalanine. The earlier analysis of about 620 of the donors excluded sequences that lacked an unambiguous match to a single V gene segment. In an earlier analysis of several hundred of the donors, V segments were called functional above 56.7% productive rearrangements and were called segregating when the between-donor standard deviation exceeded 5%. A statistical classification framework was built for diagnosing cytomegalovirus status from the catalog of TCR beta chain sequences. A later analysis assigned V and J genes by comparing TCR nucleotide sequences with IMGT/GENE-DB human TR gene sequences. A later analysis assigned CDR3 sequences and most-parsimonious VDJ recombination scenarios with the TCRdist pipeline. A later analysis defined each TCR beta chain by its CDR3 amino acid sequence plus V-gene family, and excluded reads lacking a unique V-gene family. A later analysis removed 550 to 700 highly shared, low-generation-probability nucleotide sequences to deal with suspected cross-contamination and a sequencing artifact. For each public chain, a later analysis derived a clonal expansion index from normalized ranks of inferred template counts within each repertoire. A later analysis computed generation probabilities with a VDJ recombination model fitted to out-of-frame rearrangements, and checked the results against IGoR. In a later analysis, hypergeometric tests were used to score TCR-TCR, TCR-HLA and TCR-CMV co-occurrence, with a repertoire-size bias correction applied to TCR pairs. In a later analysis, false discovery rates were estimated by permuting HLA or CMV assignments 20 times. In a later analysis, co-occurring TCRs were grouped using DBSCAN, with TCRdist sequence similarity added in when clustering inside HLA-allele-positive subsets. Repertoires with fewer than 30,000 or more than 120,000 public chains, plus five repertoires with anomalous nucleotide sharing, were excluded from co-occurrence clustering. The table was pulled from immuneACCESS by TCRdb, which kept in-frame rearrangements only. Such tables lose some clones; where checked, under half of the loss comes from unresolved V genes, and the rest has no known cause. That table furnishes V, J and clone size, whereas the DNA furnished D and trimming. The sample's table covers about 200,000 clones. The ten largest clones add up to 5.5% to 7.5% of the sample.

The chain links TRBV11-3 with TRBJ2-5; the best D guess is TRBD1, with 6 bases matching. The sequence was obtained from a man aged 30 to 45 in good health and CMV-seronegative. Sequencing input: PBMCs. The DNA sequence is given as TGTGCCAGCAGCCTTCACTCAGGGGCAGGTCAAGAGACCCAGTACTTC. Its product reads: CASSLHSGAGQETQYF. The full variable domain, completed from the reference TRBV11-3 and TRBJ2-5 proteins outside the CDR3, reads EAGVVQSPRYKIIEKKQPVAFWCNPISGHNTLYWYLQNLGQGPELLIRYENEEAVDDSQLPKDRFSAERLKGVDSTLKIQPAELGDSAVYLCASSLHSGAGQETQYFGPGTRLLVL.